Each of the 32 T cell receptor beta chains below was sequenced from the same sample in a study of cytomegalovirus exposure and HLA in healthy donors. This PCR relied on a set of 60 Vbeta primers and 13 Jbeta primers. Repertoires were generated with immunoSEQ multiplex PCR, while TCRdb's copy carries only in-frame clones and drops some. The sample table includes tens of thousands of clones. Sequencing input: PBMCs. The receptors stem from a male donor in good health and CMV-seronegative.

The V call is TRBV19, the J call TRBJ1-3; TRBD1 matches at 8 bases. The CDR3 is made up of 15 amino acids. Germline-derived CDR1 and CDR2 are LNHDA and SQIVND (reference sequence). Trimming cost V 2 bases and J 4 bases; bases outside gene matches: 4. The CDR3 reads CASSIQGARGNTIYF. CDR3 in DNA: TGTGCCAGTAGTATACAGGGGGCGCGCGGAAACACCATATATTTT.

The CDR3 region has the DNA TGCGCCAGCAGCCCTTCCCACTTAGGGCTGGGGGGAAGAGGTTACGAGCAGTACTTC. Amino acid sequence: CASSPSHLGLGGRGYEQYF. This chain joins TRBV4-1 and TRBJ2-7; D is perhaps TRBD2 (6 bases). This CDR3 is built from 19 residues. From germline, CDR1 is MGHRA and CDR2 YSYEKL. Trimming stripped 4 bases from V and 4 bases from J, with 29 bases between.

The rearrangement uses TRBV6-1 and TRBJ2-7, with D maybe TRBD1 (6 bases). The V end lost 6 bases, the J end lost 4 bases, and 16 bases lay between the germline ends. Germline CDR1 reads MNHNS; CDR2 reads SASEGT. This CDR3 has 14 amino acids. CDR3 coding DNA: TGTGCCAGCAGCGCTCTTGGACAGTTGTACGAGCAGTACTTC. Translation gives CASSALGQLYEQYF.

In DNA form, the CDR3 reads TGTGCCAGCAGCCGTTTCCTTAATACAGGGGGCGTCCAGAACACTGAAGCTTTCTTT. This translates into CASSRFLNTGGVQNTEAFF. V usage is TRBV9 and J usage is TRBJ1-1, with 9 bases that match TRBD1. CDR1 SGDLS and CDR2 YYNGEE come from the germline V gene. The CDR3 is made up of 19 amino acids. V lost 4 bases, J lost 1 base, and 17 bases stayed unmatched.

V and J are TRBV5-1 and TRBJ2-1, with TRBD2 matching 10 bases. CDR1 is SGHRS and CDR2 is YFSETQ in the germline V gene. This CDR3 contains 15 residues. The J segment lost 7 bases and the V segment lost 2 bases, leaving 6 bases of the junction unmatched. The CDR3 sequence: CASSFGSSGGNEQFF. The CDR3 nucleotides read TGCGCCAGCAGCTTTGGCTCTAGCGGGGGTAATGAGCAGTTCTTC.

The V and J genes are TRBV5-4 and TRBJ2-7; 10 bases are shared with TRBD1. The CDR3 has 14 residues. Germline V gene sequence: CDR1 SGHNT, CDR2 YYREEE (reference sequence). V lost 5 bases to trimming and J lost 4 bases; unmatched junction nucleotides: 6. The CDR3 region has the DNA TGTGCCAGCAGTTCGGACAGGGGGAGATACGAGCAGTACTTC. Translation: CASSSDRGRYEQYF.

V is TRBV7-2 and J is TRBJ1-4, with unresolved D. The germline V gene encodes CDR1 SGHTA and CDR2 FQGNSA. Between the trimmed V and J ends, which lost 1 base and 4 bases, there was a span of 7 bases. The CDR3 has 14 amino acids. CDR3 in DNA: TGTGCCAGCAGCTTAGGGCCGGGTAATGAAAAACTGTTTTTT. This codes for CASSLGPGNEKLFF.

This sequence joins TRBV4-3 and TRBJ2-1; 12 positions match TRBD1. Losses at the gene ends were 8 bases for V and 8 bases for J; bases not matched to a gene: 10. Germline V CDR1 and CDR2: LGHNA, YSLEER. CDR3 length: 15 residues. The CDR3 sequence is CASAVRDRGPDEQFF. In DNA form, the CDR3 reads TGCGCCAGCGCTGTACGGGACAGGGGGCCGGATGAGCAGTTCTTC.

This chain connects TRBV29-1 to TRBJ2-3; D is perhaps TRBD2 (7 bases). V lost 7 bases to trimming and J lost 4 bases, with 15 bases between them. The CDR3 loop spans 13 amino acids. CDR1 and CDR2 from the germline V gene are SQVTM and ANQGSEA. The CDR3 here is CSAGRGRSDTQYF. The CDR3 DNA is TGCAGCGCGGGGAGGGGGAGGTCAGATACGCAGTATTTT.

In nucleotides, the CDR3 is TGTGCCTCGGTGAGGGCCCTAGATACGCAGTATTTT. It yields the protein CASVRALDTQYF. This chain joins TRBV30 and TRBJ2-3; D may be TRBD2 (5 bases). This CDR3 has 12 residues. With 7 bases removed from V and 5 bases from J, the gap between germline ends came to 13 bases. Germline V gene sequence: CDR1 GTSNPN, CDR2 SVGIG (reference sequence).

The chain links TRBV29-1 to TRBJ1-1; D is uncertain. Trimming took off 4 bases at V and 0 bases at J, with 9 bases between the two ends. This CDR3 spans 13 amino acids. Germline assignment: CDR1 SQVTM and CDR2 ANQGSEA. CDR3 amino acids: CSVAPYMNTEAFF. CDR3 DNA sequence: TGCAGCGTTGCCCCATACATGAACACTGAAGCTTTCTTT. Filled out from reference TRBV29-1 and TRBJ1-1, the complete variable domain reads SAVISQKPSRDICQRGTSLTIQCQVDSQVTMMFWYRQQPGQSLTLIATANQGSEATYESGFVIDKFPISRPNLTFSTLTVSNMSPEDSSIYLCSVAPYMNTEAFFGQGTRLTVV.

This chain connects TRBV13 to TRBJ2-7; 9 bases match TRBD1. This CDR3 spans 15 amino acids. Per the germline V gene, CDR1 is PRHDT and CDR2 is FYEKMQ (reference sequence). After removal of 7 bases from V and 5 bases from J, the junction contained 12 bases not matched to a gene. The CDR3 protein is CASTVAGQGRDEQYF. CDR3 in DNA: TGTGCCAGCACCGTAGCCGGACAGGGGCGGGACGAGCAGTACTTC.

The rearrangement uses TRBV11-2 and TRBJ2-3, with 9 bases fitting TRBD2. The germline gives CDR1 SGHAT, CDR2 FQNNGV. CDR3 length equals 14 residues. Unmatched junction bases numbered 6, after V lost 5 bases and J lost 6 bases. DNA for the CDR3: TGTGCCAGCAGCCCTAGCGGGGAGTGGGATACGCAGTATTTT. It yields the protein CASSPSGEWDTQYF. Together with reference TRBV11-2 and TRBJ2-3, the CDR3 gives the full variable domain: EAGVAQSPRYKIIEKRQSVAFWCNPISGHATLYWYQQILGQGPKLLIQFQNNGVVDDSQLPKDRFSAERLKGVDSTLKIQPAKLEDSAVYLCASSPSGEWDTQYFGPGTRLTVL.

CDR3 region: CASSEGSPFGTGSDEQYF. The DNA for the CDR3 is TGTGCCAGCAGTGAGGGCAGCCCGTTCGGGACAGGGAGCGACGAGCAGTACTTC. The chain has TRBV6-1 and TRBJ2-7, with TRBD1 matching 9 bases. The CDR3 covers 18 residues. In germline, CDR1 is MNHNS, CDR2 SASEGT. The trim removed 3 bases at V and 5 bases at J, leaving 17 bases unmatched.

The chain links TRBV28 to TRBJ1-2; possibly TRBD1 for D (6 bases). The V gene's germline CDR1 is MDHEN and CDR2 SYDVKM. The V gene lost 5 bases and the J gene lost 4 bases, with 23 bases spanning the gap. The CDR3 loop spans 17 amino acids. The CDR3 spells CASSDTGHRSPRYGYTF. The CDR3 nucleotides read TGTGCCAGCAGTGATACGGGACACCGGTCCCCTCGCTATGGCTACACCTTC.

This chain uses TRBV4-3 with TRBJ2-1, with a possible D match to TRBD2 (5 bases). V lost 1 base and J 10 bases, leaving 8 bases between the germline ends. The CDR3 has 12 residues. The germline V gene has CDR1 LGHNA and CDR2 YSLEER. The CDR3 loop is CASSQVSGEQFF. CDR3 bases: TGCGCCAGCAGCCAAGTCAGCGGAGAGCAGTTCTTC.

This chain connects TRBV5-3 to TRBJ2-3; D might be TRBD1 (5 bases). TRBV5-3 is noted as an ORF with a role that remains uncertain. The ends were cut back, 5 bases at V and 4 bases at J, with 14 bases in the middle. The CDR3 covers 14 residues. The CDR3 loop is CARSWPGRPDTQYF. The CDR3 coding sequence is TGTGCCAGAAGTTGGCCAGGGCGTCCAGATACGCAGTATTTT.

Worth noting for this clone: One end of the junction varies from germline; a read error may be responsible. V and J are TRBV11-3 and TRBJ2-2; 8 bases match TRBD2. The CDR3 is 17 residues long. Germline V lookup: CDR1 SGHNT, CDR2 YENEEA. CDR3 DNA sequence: TGTGCCAGCAGCGTAGATGGGAGCGGGAGCGGCACCGGGGAGCTGTTTTTT. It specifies CASSVDGSGSGTGELFF.

The CDR3 DNA follows: TGTGCCAGCAGTTTAGCCCCAGGGGCGCGAGGCTACACCTTC. Translating it yields CASSLAPGARGYTF. The chain uses TRBV28 and TRBJ1-2; D might be TRBD1 (6 bases). The CDR3 extends over 14 amino acids. Germline CDR1 MDHEN, CDR2 SYDVKM. V was pared by 2 bases and J by 8 bases, with 15 bases between.

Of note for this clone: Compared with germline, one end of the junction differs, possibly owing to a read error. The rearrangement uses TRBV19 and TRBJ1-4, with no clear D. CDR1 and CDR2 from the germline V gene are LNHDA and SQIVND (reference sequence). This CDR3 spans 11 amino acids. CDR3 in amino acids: CASSIGGLRLF. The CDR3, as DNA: TGTGCCAGTAGTATTGGAGGACTAAGACTATTT.

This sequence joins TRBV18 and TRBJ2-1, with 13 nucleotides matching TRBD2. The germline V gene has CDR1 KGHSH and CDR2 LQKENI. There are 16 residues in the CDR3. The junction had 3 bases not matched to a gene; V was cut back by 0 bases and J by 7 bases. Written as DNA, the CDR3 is TGTGCCAGCTCACCACCAAAACTAGCGGGGGGGAATGAGCAGTTCTTC. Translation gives CASSPPKLAGGNEQFF.

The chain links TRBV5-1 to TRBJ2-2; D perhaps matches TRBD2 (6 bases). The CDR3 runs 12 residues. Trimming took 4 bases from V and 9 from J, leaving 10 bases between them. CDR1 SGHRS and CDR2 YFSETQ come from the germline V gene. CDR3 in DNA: TGCGCCAGCAGCCCCGGAGGGAGGGAGCTGTTTTTT. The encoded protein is CASSPGGRELFF.

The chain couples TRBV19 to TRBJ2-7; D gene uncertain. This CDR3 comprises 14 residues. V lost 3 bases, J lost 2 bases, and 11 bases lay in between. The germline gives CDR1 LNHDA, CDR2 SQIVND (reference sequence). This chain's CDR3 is CASSISENAYEQYF. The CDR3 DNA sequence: TGTGCCAGTAGTATCTCAGAAAACGCCTACGAGCAGTACTTC.

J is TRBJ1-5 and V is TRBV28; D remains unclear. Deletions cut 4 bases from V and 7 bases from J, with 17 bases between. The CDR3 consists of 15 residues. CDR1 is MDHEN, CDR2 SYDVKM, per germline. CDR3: CASSYSRGRGQPQHF. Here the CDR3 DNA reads TGTGCCAGCAGTTACTCCAGAGGGCGGGGACAGCCCCAGCATTTT. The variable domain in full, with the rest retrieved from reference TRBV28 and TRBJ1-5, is DVKVTQSSRYLVKRTGEKVFLECVQDMDHENMFWYRQDPGLGLRLIYFSYDVKMKEKGDIPEGYSVSREKKERFSLILESASTNQTSMYLCASSYSRGRGQPQHFGDGTRLSIL.

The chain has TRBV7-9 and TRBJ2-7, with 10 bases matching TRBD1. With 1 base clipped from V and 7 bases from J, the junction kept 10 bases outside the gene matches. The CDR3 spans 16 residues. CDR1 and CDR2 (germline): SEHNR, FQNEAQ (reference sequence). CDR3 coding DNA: TGTGCCAGCAGCTTAGGAGAGACAGGGGGCCTGAAGGAGCAGTACTTC. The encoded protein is CASSLGETGGLKEQYF.

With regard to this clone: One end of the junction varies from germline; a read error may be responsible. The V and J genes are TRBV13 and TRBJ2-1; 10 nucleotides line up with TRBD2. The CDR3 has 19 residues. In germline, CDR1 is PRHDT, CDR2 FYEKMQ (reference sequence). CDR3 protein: CASSPLVLSSGSSDNEQFF. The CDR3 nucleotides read TGTGCCAGCAGCCCACTGGTTCTGTCTAGCGGGAGCTCCGACAATGAGCAGTTCTTC.

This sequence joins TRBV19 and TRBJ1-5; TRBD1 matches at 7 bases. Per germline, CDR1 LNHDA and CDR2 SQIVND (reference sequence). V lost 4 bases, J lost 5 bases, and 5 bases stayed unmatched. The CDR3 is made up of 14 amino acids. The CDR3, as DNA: TGTGCCAGTAGTAACAGGGGAAAGTATCAGCCCCAGCATTTT. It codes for CASSNRGKYQPQHF.

CDR3: CASSPRTGNTGELFF. As DNA, the CDR3 is TGCGCCAGCAGCCCGCGAACAGGGAACACCGGGGAGCTGTTTTTT. The chain joins TRBV5-1 to TRBJ2-2; maybe TRBD1 (5 bases). Trimming took off 4 bases at V and 1 base at J, with 11 bases between the two ends. There are 15 residues in the CDR3. Germline loops: CDR1 SGHRS, CDR2 YFSETQ.

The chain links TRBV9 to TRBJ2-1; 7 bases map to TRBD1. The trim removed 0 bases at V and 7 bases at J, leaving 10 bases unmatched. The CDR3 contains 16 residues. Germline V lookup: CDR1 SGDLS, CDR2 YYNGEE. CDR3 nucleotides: TGTGCCAGCAGCGTAGGGGAAGGGGGCAGGGTGAATGAGCAGTTCTTC. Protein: CASSVGEGGRVNEQFF.

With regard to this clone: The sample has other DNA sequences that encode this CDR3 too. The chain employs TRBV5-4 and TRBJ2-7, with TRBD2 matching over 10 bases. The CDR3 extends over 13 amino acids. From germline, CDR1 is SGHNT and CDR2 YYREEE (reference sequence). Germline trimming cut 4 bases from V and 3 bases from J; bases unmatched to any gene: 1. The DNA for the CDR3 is TGTGCCAGCAGCCTAGCGGGGGTCTACGAGCAGTACTTC. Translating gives CASSLAGVYEQYF.

CDR3 residues: CAWSPGGPSGANVLTF. The DNA for the CDR3 is TGTGCCTGGAGTCCGGGAGGACCCTCTGGGGCCAACGTCCTGACTTTC. The chain employs TRBV30 and TRBJ2-6; 7 positions agree with TRBD2. The germline gives CDR1 GTSNPN, CDR2 SVGIG (reference sequence). V was clipped by 2 bases and J by 0 bases; unmatched bases: 4. CDR3 size: 16 residues.

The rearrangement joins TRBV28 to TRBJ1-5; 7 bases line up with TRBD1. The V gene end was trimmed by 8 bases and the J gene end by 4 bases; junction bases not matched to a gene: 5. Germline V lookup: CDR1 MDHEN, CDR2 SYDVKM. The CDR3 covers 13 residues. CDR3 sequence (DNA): TGTGCCAGCCGACAGGGAATAAATCAGCCCCAGCATTTT. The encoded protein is CASRQGINQPQHF.